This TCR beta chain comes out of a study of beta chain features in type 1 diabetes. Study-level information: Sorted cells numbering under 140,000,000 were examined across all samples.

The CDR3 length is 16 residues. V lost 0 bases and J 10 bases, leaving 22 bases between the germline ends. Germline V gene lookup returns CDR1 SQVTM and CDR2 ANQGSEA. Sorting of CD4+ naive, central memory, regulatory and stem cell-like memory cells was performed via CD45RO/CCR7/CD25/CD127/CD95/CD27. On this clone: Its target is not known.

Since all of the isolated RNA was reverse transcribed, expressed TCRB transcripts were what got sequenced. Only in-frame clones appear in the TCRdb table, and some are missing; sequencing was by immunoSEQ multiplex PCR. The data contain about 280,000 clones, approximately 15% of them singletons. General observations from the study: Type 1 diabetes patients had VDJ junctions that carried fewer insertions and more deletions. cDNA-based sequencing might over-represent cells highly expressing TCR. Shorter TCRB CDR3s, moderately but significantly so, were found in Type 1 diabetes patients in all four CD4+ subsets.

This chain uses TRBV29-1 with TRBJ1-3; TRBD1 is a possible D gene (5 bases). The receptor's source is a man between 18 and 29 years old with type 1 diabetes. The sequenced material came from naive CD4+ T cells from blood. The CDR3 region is CSVEDRGLGRGGTIYF. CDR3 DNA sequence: TGCAGCGTTGAAGATCGGGGCTTGGGTCGAGGAGGGACCATATATTTT. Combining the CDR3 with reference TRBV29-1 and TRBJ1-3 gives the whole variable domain SAVISQKPSRDICQRGTSLTIQCQVDSQVTMMFWYRQQPGQSLTLIATANQGSEATYESGFVIDKFPISRPNLTFSTLTVSNMSPEDSSIYLCSVEDRGLGRGGTIYFGEGSWLTVV.